This TCR beta chain came from a study of T cell repertoires in cytomegalovirus infection. Study details: CMV epitopes used comprised recently identified HLA-C-restricted ones and well-studied HLA-B-restricted ones.

Study findings and constraints: Ex vivo, HLA-C-restricted CMV-specific TCR beta clonotypes prevailed over the rest of the response.

TCRdb processed the reads anew with MiXCR; each CDR3 protein has one entry. The sample includes 700,000 to 900,000 distinct CDR3 sequences, about 29% of them seen just once. Germline assignment: CDR1 SGHVS and CDR2 FNYEAQ. Trimming removed 4 bases at V and 5 bases at J, with 16 bases between. The CDR3 runs to 15 residues. A remark on this clonotype: Antigen unknown.

Source: cultured CD8+ T cells from PBMCs, taken from culture after CMV antigen stimulation. The clonotype comes from a human donor in good health (CMV status not recorded). Some clones in this sample may be carry-over from other donors' samples. The V and J genes are TRBV7-6 and TRBJ2-3, with D unclear. CDR3 sequence: CASSSLGFLLDTQYF. The CDR3 DNA sequence: TGTGCCAGCAGCTCATTAGGATTTCTTTTAGATACGCAGTATTTT.